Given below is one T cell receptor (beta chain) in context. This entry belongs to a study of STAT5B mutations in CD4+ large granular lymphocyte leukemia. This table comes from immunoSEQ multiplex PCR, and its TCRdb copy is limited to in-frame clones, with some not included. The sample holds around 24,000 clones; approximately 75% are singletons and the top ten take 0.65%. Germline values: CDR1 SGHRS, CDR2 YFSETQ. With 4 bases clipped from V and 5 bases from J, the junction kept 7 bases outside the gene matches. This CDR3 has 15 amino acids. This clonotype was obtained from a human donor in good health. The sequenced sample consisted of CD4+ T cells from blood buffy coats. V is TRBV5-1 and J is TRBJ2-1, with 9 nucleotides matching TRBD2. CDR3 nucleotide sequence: TGCGCCAGCAGCCTAGGACTAGCGCAGAACAATGAGCAGTTCTTC. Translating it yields CASSLGLAQNNEQFF.